This TCR beta chain emerged from a study of tumor and adjacent non-tumor tissue in lung cancer. For the study at large: Samples averaged about 3.8 million productive TCRbeta reads each. Whole-study results and caveats: Higher tumor TCR diversity was associated with shorter survival. Tumor repertoires had a smaller top 100 clone share than normal lung.

V lost 5 bases to trimming and J lost 8 bases; unmatched junction nucleotides: 7. Germline values: CDR1 SGHRS, CDR2 YFSETQ. CDR3 size: 13 residues. As regards this clonotype: Its target is not known.

RNA was extracted from bulk tissue without any cell sorting. TCRbeta libraries were built with three rounds of nested PCR, modified from ARM-PCR. From the multiplex PCR reads, TCRdb called clonotypes with MiXCR, one entry per CDR3 protein. The sample lists around 99,000 distinct CDR3 sequences, more than 70% occurring once. The TCR comes from a woman aged 55-69 years with non-small cell lung cancer. This chain joins TRBV5-1 and TRBJ2-1, with 7 bases identical to TRBD2. The sequenced sample consisted of lung tumor tissue. The CDR3 region has the DNA TGCGCCAGCAGACGGGAGGACCGTGATGAGCAGTTCTTC. Translating gives CASRREDRDEQFF.